This T cell receptor (beta chain) is from a study of blood T cell repertoires in COVID-19. This clone was found once. An end of the junction differs from the germline gene, which may be a read error. Per the study methods: From reference gene primer amplification, estimates of nucleated cell counts were derived. Sequencing used immunoSEQ multiplex PCR; TCRdb keeps in-frame clones, though not all of them. V and J calls and clone size are copied from that table; D and trimming were computed from the DNA. The repertoire holds 200,000 to 300,000 clones, with 70% to 90% as singletons. From germline, CDR1 is SQVTM and CDR2 ANQGSEA. The CDR3 extends over 11 amino acids.

V gene TRBV29-1 combines with J gene TRBJ1-2; weak D call: TRBD1 (5 bases). The sample consisted of peripheral blood. This receptor was taken from a young woman who had recovered from COVID-19. The DNA for the CDR3 is TGCAGCGCCGACGTGGGGCAGCTCCGCGGATTC. Its translation: CSADVGQLRGF. Supplemented by reference TRBV29-1 and TRBJ1-2, the full variable domain reads SAVISQKPSRDICQRGTSLTIQCQVDSQVTMMFWYRQQPGQSLTLIATANQGSEATYESGFVIDKFPISRPNLTFSTLTVSNMSPEDSSIYLCSADVGQLRGFGSGTRLTVV.